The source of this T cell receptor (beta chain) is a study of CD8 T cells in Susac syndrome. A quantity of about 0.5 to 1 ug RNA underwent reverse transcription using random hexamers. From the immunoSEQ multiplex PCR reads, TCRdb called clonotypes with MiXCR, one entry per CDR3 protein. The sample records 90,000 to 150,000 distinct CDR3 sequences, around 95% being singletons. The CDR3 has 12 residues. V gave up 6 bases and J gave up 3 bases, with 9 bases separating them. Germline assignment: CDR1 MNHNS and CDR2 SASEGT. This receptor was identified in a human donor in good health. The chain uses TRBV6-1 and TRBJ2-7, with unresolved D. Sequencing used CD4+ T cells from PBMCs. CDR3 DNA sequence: TGTGCCAGCAGCGGAGTAGTCTACGAGCAGTACTTC. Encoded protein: CASSGVVYEQYF.